This T cell receptor beta chain was obtained from a study of blood T cell repertoires in COVID-19. Overall study: COVID-19 samples, acute and convalescent, were from the United States, Italy and Spain.

Enrolled through a virtual design, the participants were between about 18 and 100 years of age and came from around 25 US areas. Clones were read by immunoSEQ multiplex PCR, and TCRdb kept only the in-frame ones, dropping some. This sample has roughly 400,000 clones, with 85% to 90% found just once. With 7 bases removed from V and 4 bases from J, the gap between germline ends came to 22 bases. The CDR3 has 16 residues. Germline assignment: CDR1 LNHDA and CDR2 SQIVND (reference sequence). The V call is TRBV19, the J call TRBJ2-5; tentatively, D is TRBD2 (5 bases). The sequenced sample consisted of PBMCs or T cells enriched from blood (not recorded which). The receptor's source is a woman between 50 and 59 years old who had recovered from COVID-19. The chain's CDR3 is CASKSSGGVIGETQYF. Written as DNA, the CDR3 is TGTGCCAGTAAGTCCAGCGGAGGTGTCATTGGAGAGACCCAGTACTTC.